Detailed here is one TCR beta chain. What this receptor recognizes is not known. Base qualities are not provided; no much larger clone lies one nucleotide away. The CDR3 runs 14 residues from the cysteine to the phenylalanine. Kept here is only the CDR3 DNA, which spans 42 bases and is read in frame from base 1. The germline V gene encodes CDR1 MDHEN and CDR2 SYDVKM. Trimming at the junction amounts to 11 bases on V and 5 bases on J, and the germline ends lie 21 bases apart. Memory CD4+ T cells were isolated as CD4+CD45RO+CD25- cells. Tregs, naive and memory CD4+ T cells from tumor, blood and ipsilateral draining lymph nodes of five or six breast cancer patients underwent full-length TCR alpha and beta sequencing. Ficoll density gradient centrifugation was used to isolate mononuclear cells from either lymph nodes or roughly 50 ml of peripheral blood. Sorted cell populations were confirmed by FACS to exceed 90% purity.

The sample originates from a study (dated by TCRdb to between 2014 and 2017). About the investigation overall: The study set out to test whether tumor-infiltrating Tregs in breast cancer get recruited from blood Tregs or are instead converted in situ from other CD4+ T cell subsets. The full study reports these points: In terms of TCR gene usage, tumor memory CD4+ T cells clustered together with blood and lymph node memory CD4+ cells, as well as with lymph node naive CD4+ cells. Rather than covering whole repertoires, validation in the larger cohort was restricted to a single TCR beta V-J rearrangement. The greatest overlap of tumor-infiltrating Treg TCR alpha and beta sequences was observed with tumor naive CD4+ T cells, followed by blood naive CD4+ T cells.

Amplification of full-length TCR variable regions was done by 5' RACE PCR using constant-region reverse primers, and this step was followed by semi-nested PCR with Nested Universal Primer A. The ReliaPrep RNA Cell Miniprep System was used to extract total RNA, which was then reverse transcribed into 5'RACE-ready cDNA with the SMARTer RACE 5'/3' Kit. An Illumina MiSeq was used to sequence the full-length TCR alpha and beta libraries, which had been barcoded with multiplex adaptors. In the source study's methods: For each of nine subset-tissue groups, sequencing data from the five patients were pooled, and the groups were compared by unsupervised clustering of TCR gene usage. Repertoire similarity was calculated with the Morisita-Horn index, weighting shared sequences by their contribution to each repertoire. The public sequencing data were trimmed at Q25 with fastp and processed into clonotypes with MiXCR by TCRdb, which kept only in-frame beta chains. Identical CDR3 proteins give one entry, which carries the most common genes and DNA. The V and J calls come from TCRdb's annotation, not from the publication. The sample table lists thousands of distinct CDR3 sequences, about a sixth of them with a count of one. Together, the top ten hold 3.5% of the sample.

Sequencing was done on a sample of memory CD4+ T cells sorted from blood. The sample's cell subset or site label, decoded: memory CD4+ T cells, CD4+CD45RO+CD25-. This receptor was taken from a female donor with breast cancer. This chain is built from TRBV28 and TRBJ2-5; the D gene could be either TRBD1 or TRBD2, each agreeing at 5 bases. The nucleotides read TGTGCCGGCCAACCCCAGGGAGTCACGGAGACCCAGTACTTC. Its coded protein is CAGQPQGVTETQYF.